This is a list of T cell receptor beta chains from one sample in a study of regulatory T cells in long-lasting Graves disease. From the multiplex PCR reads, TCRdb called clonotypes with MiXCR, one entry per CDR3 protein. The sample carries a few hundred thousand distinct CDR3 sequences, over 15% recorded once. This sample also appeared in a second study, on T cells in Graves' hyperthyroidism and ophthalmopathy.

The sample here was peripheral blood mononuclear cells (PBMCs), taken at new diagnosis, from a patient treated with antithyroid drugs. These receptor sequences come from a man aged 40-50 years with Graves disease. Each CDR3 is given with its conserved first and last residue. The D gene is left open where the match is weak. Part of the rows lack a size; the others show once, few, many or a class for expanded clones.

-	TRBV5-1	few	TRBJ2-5	TGCGCCAGCAGCTTGGCCCCCGCAGGGGTGGAGACCCAGTACTTC	CASSLAPAGVETQYF
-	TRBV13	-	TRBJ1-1	TGTGCCAGCAGCGACCGGGACCAGAACACTGAAGCTTTCTTT	CASSDRDQNTEAFF
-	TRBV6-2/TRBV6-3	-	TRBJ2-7	TGTGCCAGCAGTTCGAAGGGGAGAAACGAGCAGTACTTC	CASSSKGRNEQYF
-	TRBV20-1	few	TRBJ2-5	TGCAGTGCCCAACATGGACCGGAGACCCAGTACTTC	CSAQHGPETQYF
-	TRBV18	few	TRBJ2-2	TGTGCCAGCTCACCCATACATGTCTCGAACACCGGGGAGCTGTTTTTT	CASSPIHVSNTGELFF
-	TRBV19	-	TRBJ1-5	TGTGCCAGTAGTCCCCGACAGATTCAGCCCCAGCATTTT	CASSPRQIQPQHF
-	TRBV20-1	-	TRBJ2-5	TGCAGTGCTCTTATTGCGACGACTGCCTGGCCTCGAGAGACCCAGTACTTC	CSALIATTAWPRETQYF
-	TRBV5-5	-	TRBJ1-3	TGTGCCAGCAGCTTGCGGGCAGGGAATGGAAACACCATATATTTT	CASSLRAGNGNTIYF
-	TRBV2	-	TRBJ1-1	TGTGCCAGCACAGGGCAGAACACTGAAGCTTTCTTT	CASTGQNTEAFF
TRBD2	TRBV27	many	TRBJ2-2	TGTGCCAGCGCCAGACTAGCGGTTAACACCGGGGAGCTGTTTTTT	CASARLAVNTGELFF
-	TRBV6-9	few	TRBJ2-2	TGTGCCAGCAGTTACTCTGGATCGGGCACCGGGGAGCTGTTTTTT	CASSYSGSGTGELFF
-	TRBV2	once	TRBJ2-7	TGTGCCAGCAGAGAGGACAGTATCGAGCAGTACTTC	CASREDSIEQYF
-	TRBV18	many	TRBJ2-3	TGTGCCAGCTCACCAGGCACAGATACGCAGTATTTT	CASSPGTDTQYF
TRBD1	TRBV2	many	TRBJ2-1	TGTGCCAGCATTGACAGGGGCAGGGGTGAGCAGTTCTTC	CASIDRGRGEQFF
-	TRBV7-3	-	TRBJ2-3	TGTGCCAGCAGCTTAACGCTAGCGACAGATACGCAGTATTTT	CASSLTLATDTQYF
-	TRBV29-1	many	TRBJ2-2	TGCAGCGTTGACAGGAACACCGGGGAGCTGTTTTTT	CSVDRNTGELFF
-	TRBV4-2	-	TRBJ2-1	TGTGCCAGCAGCCAAGAATGGACAGACTACAATGAGCAGTTCTTC	CASSQEWTDYNEQFF
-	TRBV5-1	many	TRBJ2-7	TGCGCCAGCACCGACCTTCCCCCAACGGGGGGCGGGCAGTACTTC	CASTDLPPTGGGQYF
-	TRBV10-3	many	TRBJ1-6	TGTGCCATCAGTGAGTCGACGGGGAATTCACCCCTCCACTTT	CAISESTGNSPLHF
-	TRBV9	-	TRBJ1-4	TGTGCCAGCAGCCCTCGGGGAGATCTTAATGAAAAACTGTTTTTT	CASSPRGDLNEKLFF
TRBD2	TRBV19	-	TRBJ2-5	TGTGCCAGTAGTCGCCGGGAGGCAGAGACCCAGTACTTC	CASSRREAETQYF
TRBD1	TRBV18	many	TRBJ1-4	TGTGCCAGCTCACCACGCGGACCGGGACAGCGAAATGAAAAACTGTTTTTT	CASSPRGPGQRNEKLFF
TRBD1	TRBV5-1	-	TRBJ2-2	TGTGCCAGCAGCGTATCCGGGACAGGGAACACCGGGGAGCTGTTTTTT	CASSVSGTGNTGELFF
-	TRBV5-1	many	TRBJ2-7	TGCGCCAGCAGCTCGCCAAACTCCTACGAGCAGTACTTC	CASSSPNSYEQYF
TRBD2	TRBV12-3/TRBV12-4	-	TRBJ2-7	TGTGCCAGCAGTTTAACTAGCGACTACGAGCAGTACTTC	CASSLTSDYEQYF
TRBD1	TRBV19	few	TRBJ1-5	TGTGCCAGTAGCACCGACAGGGGAATCATTCCCCAGCATTTT	CASSTDRGIIPQHF
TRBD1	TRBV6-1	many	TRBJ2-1	TGTGCCAGCGCTGGACAGGGAGGGCAGTTCTTC	CASAGQGGQFF